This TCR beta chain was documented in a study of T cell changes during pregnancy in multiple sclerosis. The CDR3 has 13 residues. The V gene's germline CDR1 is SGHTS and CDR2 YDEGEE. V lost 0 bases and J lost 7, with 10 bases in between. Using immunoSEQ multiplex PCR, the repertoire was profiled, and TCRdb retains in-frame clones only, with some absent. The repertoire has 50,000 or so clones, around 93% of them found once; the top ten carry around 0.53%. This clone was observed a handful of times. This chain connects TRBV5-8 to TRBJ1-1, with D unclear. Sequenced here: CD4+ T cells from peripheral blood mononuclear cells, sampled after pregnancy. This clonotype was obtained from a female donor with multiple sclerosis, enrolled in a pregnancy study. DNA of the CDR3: TGTGCCAGCAGCTTGGAGTTCCAGGATGAAGCTTTCTTT. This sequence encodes CASSLEFQDEAFF.